The 18 T cell receptor beta chains below all came from one sample that was sequenced in a study of immune heterogeneity within non-small cell lung tumors. A first 10-cycle multiplex round used 32 V-gene and 13 J-gene primers on TCR beta CDR3. TCRdb reprocessed the multiplex PCR reads with MiXCR, giving one entry per CDR3 protein. This sample has more than 9,000 distinct CDR3 sequences, with more than 25% found just once. TCRs were amplified from 450 to 700 ng gDNA of bulk tumor per sample. Several biopsies were spaced far apart within each primary tumor and obtained as surgery took place. Before undergoing curative surgery, patients had newly diagnosed non-small cell lung cancer that was untreated. Material for sequencing was lung tumor tissue. These receptor sequences come from a woman between 45 and 60 years old with non-small cell lung cancer.

The chain employs TRBV7-9 and TRBJ2-1; 8 positions agree with TRBD2. CDR1 and CDR2 (germline): SEHNR, FQNEAQ (reference sequence). The CDR3 runs 15 residues. Trimming removed 2 bases from V and 4 bases from J; junction bases left unmatched: 4. Written as DNA, the CDR3 is TGTGCCAGCAGCTTAAAACTAGCGGATTACAATGAGCAGTTCTTC. Translated: CASSLKLADYNEQFF.

This clonotype occurred a few times. This rearrangement joins TRBV10-3 to TRBJ2-5; 8 bases are shared with TRBD1. The CDR3 is 17 amino acids. The V segment lost 10 bases and the J segment 4 bases; nucleotides outside the gene matches: 20. The germline CDR1 and CDR2 sequences are ENHRY and SYGVKD. This chain's CDR3 is CATQLRRGQGQAETQYF. CDR3 DNA sequence: TGTGCCACCCAATTGCGTCGCGGACAGGGACAGGCAGAGACCCAGTACTTC.

This clonotype is medium-sized (0.01 to 0.1%) within its sample. This chain joins TRBV28 and TRBJ1-6; TRBD1 matches at 9 bases. The CDR3 totals 14 residues. Trimming took 10 bases from V and 6 from J; bases not matched to a gene: 7. Germline V CDR1 and CDR2: MDHEN, SYDVKM. CDR3 region: CATRTGDFNSPLHF. As DNA, the CDR3 is TGTGCCACCAGGACAGGGGATTTTAATTCACCCCTCCACTTT. Looking up the rest from reference TRBV28 and TRBJ1-6 gives the full variable domain: DVKVTQSSRYLVKRTGEKVFLECVQDMDHENMFWYRQDPGLGLRLIYFSYDVKMKEKGDIPEGYSVSREKKERFSLILESASTNQTSMYLCATRTGDFNSPLHFGNGTRLTVT.

V is TRBV7-3 and J is TRBJ2-3; perhaps TRBD1 as D (7 bases). This CDR3 region has 15 residues. Germline CDR1 SGHTA, CDR2 FQGTGA. V lost 6 bases and J lost 0, with 13 bases in between. The CDR3 region has the DNA TGTGCCAGCAGAGAACAGGGGACTAGCACAGATACGCAGTATTTT. Protein product: CASREQGTSTDTQYF.

The chain employs TRBV20-1 and TRBJ1-2, with D uncertain. V lost 5 bases, J lost 4 bases, and 17 bases lay in between. This CDR3 region has 14 residues. The germline V gene has CDR1 DFQATT and CDR2 SNEGSKA (reference sequence). The CDR3: CSAGSATEAYGYTF. CDR3 coding DNA: TGCAGTGCTGGATCTGCTACAGAAGCCTATGGCTACACCTTC.

This rearrangement joins TRBV5-4 to TRBJ1-1, with D uncertain. V dropped 0 bases and J dropped 0 bases, with 9 bases sitting between them. CDR3 length equals 15 residues. CDR1 SGHNT and CDR2 YYREEE come from the germline V gene (reference sequence). The CDR3, as DNA: TGTGCCAGCAGCTTGGCGGCAGACATGAACACTGAAGCTTTCTTT. It yields the protein CASSLAADMNTEAFF.

This clonotype was detected ten times or more. The chain is built from TRBV12-3 or TRBV12-4 and TRBJ2-3; 8 nucleotides match TRBD1. V lost 5 bases, J lost 2 bases, and 9 bases stayed unmatched. The length of the CDR3 is 16 residues. CDR3 region: CASSGDRIHHTDTQYF. CDR3 in DNA: TGTGCCAGCAGTGGGGACAGGATCCATCACACAGATACGCAGTATTTT.

Comments on this clonotype: A single base separates this from a much larger clone, so it may be a read error. V usage is TRBV12-3 or TRBV12-4 and J usage is TRBJ2-1; 11 bases are shared with TRBD1. This CDR3 contains 15 residues. The CDR3 region has the DNA TGTGCCGGCAGTTTGGGACAGGGGGGAGGCAATGAGCAGTTCTTC. It encodes CAGSLGQGGGNEQFF.

Notes on this clonotype: A read error may be the cause here, since a much bigger clone is one base away. The J gene is TRBJ2-2, the V gene TRBV5-1; no firm D call. Germline V gene data show CDR1 as SGHRS and CDR2 as YFSETQ. This CDR3 region has 13 residues. V gave up 0 bases and J gave up 3 bases, with 3 bases separating them. The CDR3 nucleotides are TGCGCCAGCAGCTTGGGGTACACCGGGGAGCTGTTTTTT. It translates to CASSLGYTGELFF.

This clonotype was observed at least ten times. This chain uses TRBV6-2 or TRBV6-3 with TRBJ2-7, with TRBD2 identical over 8 bases. The junction had 11 bases not matched to a gene; V was cut back by 0 bases and J by 7 bases. Looked up from germline, CDR1 is MNHEY and CDR2 is SVGEGT. CDR3 length: 16 amino acids. CDR3 coding DNA: TGTGCCAGCAGTTACTCGGGACTAGTGTGGCCCTGGGAGCAGTACTTC. It is translated as CASSYSGLVWPWEQYF.

With regard to this clonotype: This may be a read error, as it is one base from a much larger clone. V is TRBV6-1 and J is TRBJ2-1; unclear D gene. V was pared by 10 bases and J by 7 bases, with 14 bases between. This CDR3 contains 12 residues. CDR1 and CDR2 from the germline V gene are MNHNS and SASEGT. CDR3 sequence: CAILGPKNEQFF. CDR3 DNA: TGTGCCATCCTAGGCCCAAAGAATGAGCAGTTCTTC.

This clonotype was recorded a few times. The chain combines TRBV2 with TRBJ2-1; a weak D match, TRBD2 (6 bases). With 5 bases removed from V and 10 bases from J, the gap between germline ends came to 12 bases. This CDR3 is built from 12 residues. Germline CDR1 and CDR2: SNHLY and FYNNEI. Here the CDR3 DNA reads TGTGCCAGCAGTCAGACTAGTTCCGAGCAGTTCTTC. Encoded protein: CASSQTSSEQFF.

This clonotype was observed at least ten times. The chain is built from TRBV11-3 and TRBJ2-3; D call uncertain. CDR1 and CDR2 (germline): SGHNT, YENEEA. CDR3 length: 12 amino acids. The V end lost 3 bases, the J end lost 2 bases, and 3 bases lay between the germline ends. The CDR3 DNA reads as TGTGCCAGCAGCTTGGCCACAGATACGCAGTATTTT. Protein sequence: CASSLATDTQYF.

This clonotype was counted ten times or more. J is TRBJ1-2 and V is TRBV20-1; TRBD1 matches at 7 bases. Germline trimming cut 3 bases from V and 2 bases from J; bases unmatched to any gene: 6. The CDR3 is 14 amino acids. Germline V gene lookup returns CDR1 DFQATT and CDR2 SNEGSKA (reference sequence). In DNA form, the CDR3 reads TGCAGTGCTAGCCCCCTGGACAGGAACTATGGCTACACCTTC. This encodes CSASPLDRNYGYTF.

As regards this clonotype: A much larger clone differs from this one at a single base, so this may be a read error. This sequence joins TRBV11-3 and TRBJ1-1, with D unclear. This CDR3 has 14 residues. Germline V gene data show CDR1 as SGHNT and CDR2 as YENEEA. The CDR3 here is CANSSLESATEAFF. The CDR3 DNA reads as TGTGCCAACAGCTCCCTTGAATCTGCCACTGAAGCTTTCTTT.

This clonotype appeared many times. V usage is TRBV20-1 and J usage is TRBJ1-2; possibly TRBD1 for D (5 bases). Germline assignment: CDR1 DFQATT and CDR2 SNEGSKA (reference sequence). CDR3 size: 13 residues. The V end lost 3 bases, the J end lost 3 bases, and 11 bases lay between the germline ends. The CDR3 nucleotides read TGCAGTGCTAGGGAGACAGCCCACTATGGCTACACCTTC. Protein product: CSARETAHYGYTF.

In this sample, this clonotype turned up many times. The CDR3 nucleotides read TGTGCCAGCAGTGGGGACAGCCGTGTCGGGGAGCTGTTTTTT. Its protein is CASSGDSRVGELFF. The rearrangement uses TRBV28 and TRBJ2-2, with 7 bases that match TRBD1. V dropped 5 bases and J dropped 7; count of bases not matched to a gene: 7. From germline, CDR1 is MDHEN and CDR2 SYDVKM. CDR3 length: 14 amino acids.

For the CDR3, the DNA is TGTGCCATCAGTGATAATGGGGGACAGTCCGAGACCCAGTACTTC. Its protein is CAISDNGGQSETQYF. The chain is built from TRBV10-3 and TRBJ2-5; 7 nucleotides line up with TRBD1. There are 15 residues in the CDR3. V gave up 3 bases and J gave up 5 bases; unmatched junction bases: 9. Germline-derived CDR1 and CDR2 are ENHRY and SYGVKD.